Listed here are 9 T cell receptor beta chains from one sample, sequenced in a study of T-cell memory formation after mild COVID-19. TCRdb fed the 5' RACE reads into MiXCR, producing one record per CDR3 protein. The table lists 140,000 or so distinct CDR3 sequences, under 25% of them singletons. Sequencing was carried out using PBMCs or a T cell subset sorted from them (not recorded which). Every receptor here comes from an adult woman who had mild COVID-19 (a few samples of this study predate the infection). Cell type and time point are not known.

This clonotype was seen a handful of times. The chain links TRBV15 to TRBJ1-1; TRBD1 matches 9 bases. V shed 1 base, J shed 7 bases, and the junction held 7 bases outside the gene matches. The CDR3 is 15 residues long. CDR1 and CDR2 (germline): LNHNV, YYDKDF (reference sequence). CDR3 nucleotides: TGTGCCACCAGCAGAGTCGTGACAGGGGGTAATGAAGCTTTCTTT. Protein: CATSRVVTGGNEAFF.

This clonotype was counted between two and nine times. The rearrangement links TRBV5-5 to TRBJ2-2; 10 bases agree with TRBD2. Germline lookup yields CDR1 SGHKS and CDR2 YYEKEE (reference sequence). Trimming removed 2 bases from V and 2 bases from J; junction bases left unmatched: 3. CDR3 length: 16 residues. CDR3 in amino acids: CASSFELAGNTGELFF. The CDR3 coding sequence is TGTGCCAGCAGCTTCGAACTAGCGGGAAACACCGGGGAGCTGTTTTTT. The full variable domain, with the rest looked up from reference TRBV5-5 and TRBJ2-2, is DAGVTQSPTHLIKTRGQQVTLRCSPISGHKSVSWYQQVLGQGPQFIFQYYEKEERGRGNFPDRFSARQFPNYSSELNVNALLLGDSALYLCASSFELAGNTGELFFGEGSRLTVL.

The rearrangement links TRBV7-2 to TRBJ1-2; 8 nucleotides agree with TRBD1. The CDR3 has 14 amino acids. J gave up 3 bases and V 4 bases, and 4 bases lay outside the gene matches. Germline V CDR1 and CDR2: SGHTA, FQGNSA. In DNA form, the CDR3 reads TGTGCCAGCAGCTCGGACAGGGCGGACTATGGCTACACCTTC. Protein sequence: CASSSDRADYGYTF.

This clonotype was recorded once. One end of the junction is discordant with germline, which a read error may explain. This chain connects TRBV4-1 to TRBJ1-4; no clear D gene. Germline lookup yields CDR1 MGHRA and CDR2 YSYEKL. The CDR3 runs to 16 residues. Here the CDR3 reads CSSSQRMEEVNEKLFF. In DNA form, the CDR3 reads TGCTCCAGCAGCCAGAGGATGGAGGAGGTTAATGAAAAACTGTTTTTT.

J is TRBJ1-2 and V is TRBV6-5, with TRBD1 matching over 8 bases. Germline V CDR1 and CDR2: MNHEY, SVGAGI. V was clipped by 0 bases and J by 4 bases; unmatched bases: 10. This CDR3 has 17 amino acids. The CDR3 here is CASSYSSFRTGPYGYTF. The DNA of the CDR3 is TGTGCCAGCAGTTACTCGAGCTTTCGGACAGGGCCCTATGGCTACACCTTC.

This clonotype has more than one count but fewer than ten. The chain employs TRBV7-9 and TRBJ1-1, with TRBD1 as a possible D gene (5 bases). The germline V gene encodes CDR1 SEHNR and CDR2 FQNEAQ (reference sequence). The length of the CDR3 is 15 residues. V dropped 0 bases and J dropped 8 bases, with 16 bases sitting between them. This chain's CDR3 is CASSLALGRRPEAFF. CDR3 bases: TGTGCCAGCAGCTTAGCCCTGGGACGGCGCCCGGAAGCTTTCTTT. Full variable domain (missing parts from reference TRBV7-9 and TRBJ1-1): DTGVSQNPRHKITKRGQNVTFRCDPISEHNRLYWYRQTLGQGPEFLTYFQNEAQLEKSRLLSDRFSAERPKGSFSTLEIQRTEQGDSAMYLCASSLALGRRPEAFFGQGTRLTVV.

J is TRBJ2-2 and V is TRBV5-1; 7 positions agree with TRBD2. This CDR3 region has 16 residues. The germline V gene encodes CDR1 SGHRS and CDR2 YFSETQ. V shed 4 bases and J 1 base; nucleotides not matched to a gene: 7. CDR3 sequence reads: CASSPRAGVNTGELFF. In nucleotides, the CDR3 is TGCGCCAGCAGCCCGAGGGCGGGGGTGAACACCGGGGAGCTGTTTTTT. The full variable domain, its missing parts supplied by reference TRBV5-1 and TRBJ2-2, is KAGVTQTPRYLIKTRGQQVTLSCSPISGHRSVSWYQQTPGQGLQFLFEYFSETQRNKGNFPGRFSGRQFSNSRSEMNVSTLELGDSALYLCASSPRAGVNTGELFFGEGSRLTVL.

There are a few counts of this clonotype. The DNA for the CDR3 is TGTGCCAGCAGCTTCAGGGGATCGGATACGCAGTATTTT. Protein product: CASSFRGSDTQYF. The chain has TRBV7-3 and TRBJ2-3; TRBD1 is a possible D gene (6 bases). Trimming cost V 3 bases and J 6 bases, with 10 bases left between them. The CDR3 is 13 residues long. Germline V gives CDR1 SGHTA, CDR2 FQGTGA.

The genes are TRBV20-1 and TRBJ2-7; no definite D call. From germline, CDR1 is DFQATT and CDR2 SNEGSKA (reference sequence). V shed 3 bases and J shed 0 bases, with 15 bases lying between them. The CDR3 consists of 15 residues. CDR3: CSARAPNRVSYEQYF. In nucleotides, the CDR3 is TGCAGTGCTAGGGCGCCGAACAGAGTCTCCTACGAGCAGTACTTC.